A selection of T cell receptor beta chains follows, all from one sample in a study of T cell changes during pregnancy in multiple sclerosis. Sequenced by immunoSEQ multiplex PCR; TCRdb stores in-frame clones only, minus some. The data show roughly 45,000 clones, 75% to 90% seen once. The sequences come from peripheral blood, collected in the first trimester of pregnancy. These receptors all come from a female donor in good health, enrolled as a control in a pregnancy study. Both conserved end residues are part of each CDR3. D genes are given only for firm matches.

d_call v_call cdr3_aa
NA TRBV30 CAWSMGQNTEAFF
TRBD1 TRBV19 CASSDLPGTEYEQYF
NA TRBV20-1 CSAQTGDEQFF
NA TRBV5-5 CASSPWVGSNEQFF
TRBD2 TRBV29-1 CSVVERGAYNEQFF
TRBD1 TRBV23-1 CASSTWTGTEHKYQETQYF
NA TRBV6-5 CASSPSWAILHGYTF
NA TRBV5-1 CASSLPGDEQFF
NA TRBV21-1 CASSKVGTGDYEQYF
NA TRBV7-3 CASSPGLNSPLHF
TRBD2 TRBV5-4 CASTGGPRETQYF
NA TRBV6-5 CASSYSPDYHNSPLHF
TRBD1 TRBV4-3 CASSQYGGGDQPQHF
NA TRBV11-2 CASSLIRPTAAREQYF
TRBD2 TRBV27 CASSFRGLAETQYF
NA TRBV4-2 CASSQVPFGIGETDTQYF
NA TRBV7-2 CASSLVFQETQYF
TRBD2 TRBV7-2 CASSLGLVNEQYF
TRBD2 TRBV30 CAWRWGLAGETSDEQFF
NA TRBV5-1 CASTEAGLSQETQYF
TRBD2 TRBV6-5 CASRAGRETQYF
TRBD1 TRBV7-9 CASSVGTANQPQHF
TRBD1 TRBV9 CASSVASPTGEGYNEQFF
NA TRBV7-2 CASSLGQGYNEQFF
TRBD2 TRBV5-4 CASASSGGVYNEQFF
NA TRBV28 CASTYGRAIYEQYF
TRBD2 TRBV7-9 CASSRTSPSYNEQFF
NA TRBV6-5 CASSQQYEQYF
TRBD1 TRBV5-4 CASSLQGAEETQYF
NA TRBV6-6 CASSYVAGSYEQYF
NA TRBV7-3 CASSTNTDTQYF
NA TRBV6-1 CASSPDSLAEAFF
NA TRBV7-8 CASSLEHLADRYNEQFF
NA TRBV2 CASSAVSPSNQPQHF
NA TRBV6-1 CASREGPPDTQYF
TRBD1 TRBV5-1 CASSWDGTGTYEQYF
TRBD1 TRBV7-9 CASSFFRTGRRSNEKLFF
NA TRBV10-3 CAISESQGPAGAETQYF
TRBD1 TRBV18 CASSLYYGQAKSNYGYTF
TRBD2 TRBV5-5 CASSLAGLVLNEQYF
TRBD2 TRBV10-2 CASSEPGGLAKNIQYF
NA TRBV5-4 CASSLAGPEGTKAFF
NA TRBV19 CASSIGAGSPYEQYF
NA TRBV6-1 CASSEQGYNEKLFF
TRBD2 TRBV14 CASSQGSGRVYEQFF
NA TRBV5-6 CASSLRGGYTF
NA TRBV6-6 CASSYYVWAFPYEQYF
TRBD1 TRBV28 CATARDSVSPLHF
NA TRBV14 CASSQDSRAGSTDTQYF
TRBD2 TRBV7-8 CASSVGTSGVSYEQYF
TRBD2 TRBV19 CASSIWGGINTGELFF
TRBD1 TRBV6-5 CASKRGTEPSPLHF
NA TRBV5-6 CASSLLDRGKHQPQHF
TRBD2 TRBV7-9 CAVGGRLTGEQYF
TRBD2 TRBV7-9 CASSYGGAGTYEQYF
NA TRBV5-1 CASSGAGVGYGYTF
NA TRBV6-6 CASSPSTDTQYF
NA TRBV19 CASSTGQPEAFF
TRBD2 TRBV5-4 CASSLALAGAQGNEQFF